This entry features one T cell receptor (beta chain) sequence. The data stem from a study of spatial heterogeneity in lung cancer. Turning to the study itself: The cohort: roughly 72 early-stage, untreated non-small cell lung cancer patients. More beta-chain than alpha-chain sequences were consistently detected. Within raw reads, each unique TCR and UMI combination appeared on average more than ten times. Those follow-up PBMC samples that were available underwent sequencing, at a median interval of around 23 months following resection.

Documented time point: blood at routine non-recurrence follow-up after resection. Researchers sequenced whole RNA taken from tumor, nontumor lung or frozen PBMC without sorting. MiXCR was run by TCRdb on the 5' RACE reads, yielding one entry per CDR3 protein. The repertoire holds fewer than 60,000 distinct CDR3 sequences, with under 8% as singletons. The ends lost 3 bases at V and 8 bases at J; junction bases unmatched: 12. The CDR3 is made up of 17 amino acids. CDR1 MGHDK and CDR2 SYGVNS come from the germline V gene. The V gene is TRBV25-1, the J gene TRBJ2-4; 11 positions agree with TRBD1. The specimen was PBMCs, collected at follow-up. The receptor was derived from a female donor with early-stage non-small cell lung cancer. This CDR3 is CASSDLGQGASGYIQYF. The DNA for the CDR3 is TGTGCCAGCAGTGATCTAGGACAGGGGGCGAGCGGGTACATTCAGTACTTC. The variable domain in full, with the rest retrieved from reference TRBV25-1 and TRBJ2-4, is EADIYQTPRYLVIGTGKKITLECSQTMGHDKMYWYQQDPGMELHLIHYSYGVNSTEKGDLSSESTVSRIRTEHFPLTLESARPSHTSQYLCASSDLGQGASGYIQYFGAGTRLSVL.